This T cell receptor (beta chain) was recorded in a study of OX40 agonist ivuxolimab in advanced cancers. The length of the CDR3 is 12 residues. Germline-derived CDR1 and CDR2 are SGHTA and FQGNSA. V shed 8 bases, J shed 1 base, and the junction held 2 bases outside the gene matches. Method: immunoSEQ multiplex PCR; TCRdb's copy keeps in-frame clones and lacks some. The sample has 15,000 to 20,000 clones; 70% to 90% are singletons. V and J are TRBV7-2 and TRBJ2-7; 7 bases fit TRBD2. The sample in question was CD4+ or CD8+ T cells sorted from blood, obtained in a trial of the OX40 agonist ivuxolimab. The clonotype was recovered from an adult with an advanced solid tumor such as melanoma, head and neck, liver or kidney cancer. The CDR3 protein is CASLAGSYEQYF. The CDR3 DNA sequence: TGTGCCAGCTTAGCGGGTTCCTACGAGCAGTACTTC.